Following are 30 T cell receptor beta chains from one sample sequenced in a study of molecular identifiers for immune sequencing clone quantification. TCRdb ran MiXCR on the PCR reads and lists one entry per CDR3 protein. The sample has 460,000 or so distinct CDR3 sequences, around 23% seen once; the top ten hold under 0.85%. The sample taken for sequencing was naive CD8+ T cells from blood, with Jurkat cell RNA spiked in. The sample's subset: FACS-sorted CD8+CD4-CCR7+CD45RA+ naive T cells. These receptors were taken from a human donor in good health. Some libraries in this study had Jurkat cell RNA spiked in.

The chain combines TRBV5-6 with TRBJ2-2, with D possibly TRBD2 on 7 matching bases. The germline V and J ends were trimmed by 4 bases and 3 bases, with 13 bases remaining between them. The CDR3 is made up of 15 amino acids. Per germline, CDR1 SGHDT and CDR2 YYEEEE. CDR3 region: CASSGGAGDTGELFF. The CDR3, as DNA: TGTGCCAGCAGCGGGGGGGCAGGAGACACCGGGGAGCTGTTTTTT.

Ten or more counts support this clonotype. V gene TRBV7-2 combines with J gene TRBJ2-3, with TRBD2 matching 11 bases. Germline CDR1 SGHTA, CDR2 FQGNSA. This CDR3 region has 18 residues. J was trimmed by 5 bases and V by 4 bases; bases with no gene match: 14. The CDR3 nucleotides read TGTGCCAGCAGCTCGCTGACTAGCGGGGCGGGGAGAATAGATACGCAGTATTTT. Translated, it gives CASSSLTSGAGRIDTQYF.

This clonotype was detected a few times. This chain links TRBV27 with TRBJ2-7; 9 bases map to TRBD1. The V segment lost 2 bases and the J segment 3 bases; nucleotides outside the gene matches: 11. CDR1 and CDR2 (germline): MNHEY, SMNVEV (reference sequence). This CDR3 spans 17 amino acids. For the CDR3, the DNA is TGTGCCAGCAGTTTAGGGCGCCCCGGGACAGGGATCTACGAGCAGTACTTC. This sequence encodes CASSLGRPGTGIYEQYF.

At least ten counts were recorded for this clonotype. The chain combines TRBV7-9 with TRBJ2-5; 7 bases match TRBD1. CDR1 and CDR2 from the germline V gene are SEHNR and FQNEAQ (reference sequence). The V gene end was trimmed by 4 bases and the J gene end by 3 bases; junction bases not matched to a gene: 8. This CDR3 has 15 residues. CDR3 in DNA: TGTGCCAGCAGCTCAACTCCCGGGACAGAAGAGACCCAGTACTTC. This codes for CASSSTPGTEETQYF.

This clonotype was counted a few times. V is TRBV27 and J is TRBJ1-2, with a possible D match to TRBD1 (6 bases). Germline CDR1 MNHEY, CDR2 SMNVEV (reference sequence). Trimming shortened V by 3 bases and J by 6 bases, and 14 bases separated the two germline ends. This CDR3 has 14 amino acids. DNA of the CDR3: TGTGCCAGCAGTTTGTCTTCTAGGGGGAATGGCTACACCTTC. As protein: CASSLSSRGNGYTF.

This clonotype was seen repeatedly, ten times or more. This CDR3 is CASSYPGRNYEQYF. CDR3 coding DNA: TGTGCCAGCAGCTACCCCGGCCGAAATTACGAGCAGTACTTC. The chain is built from TRBV7-2 and TRBJ2-7; D unresolved. Per germline, CDR1 SGHTA and CDR2 FQGNSA. Trimming took 4 bases from V and 4 from J, leaving 14 bases between them. This CDR3 has 14 amino acids. Complete variable domain (other parts from reference TRBV7-2 and TRBJ2-7): GAGVSQSPSNKVTEKGKDVELRCDPISGHTALYWYRQSLGQGLEFLIYFQGNSAPDKSGLPSDRFSAERTGGSVSTLTIQRTQQEDSAVYLCASSYPGRNYEQYFGPGTRLTVT.

The gene calls are TRBV30 and TRBJ1-2; D ambiguous. V lost 2 bases and J 5 bases, leaving 9 bases between the germline ends. Germline V gene lookup returns CDR1 GTSNPN and CDR2 SVGIG (reference sequence). This CDR3 is 12 amino acids long. For the CDR3, the DNA is TGTGCCTGGAGTTCGCCCCTGTATGGCTACACCTTC. Translated, it gives CAWSSPLYGYTF.

This clonotype was seen repeatedly, ten times or more. The genes are TRBV7-9 and TRBJ2-5, with D possibly being TRBD1 (7 bases). Trimming left V 5 bases short and J 2 bases short, with 12 bases between. CDR3 length: 14 residues. The germline V gene has CDR1 SEHNR and CDR2 FQNEAQ (reference sequence). CDR3 protein: CASSAPGGQETQYF. CDR3 nucleotides: TGTGCCAGCAGCGCTCCAGGGGGGCAAGAGACCCAGTACTTC.

This clonotype was counted ten times or more. The CDR3 sequence is CASSSPDRGIRDTQYF. CDR3 in DNA: TGTGCCAGTAGCTCCCCGGACAGGGGGATCAGAGATACGCAGTATTTT. V and J are TRBV19 and TRBJ2-3; 10 bases line up with TRBD1. Germline V gene lookup returns CDR1 LNHDA and CDR2 SQIVND (reference sequence). V lost 6 bases, J lost 5 bases, and 11 bases stayed unmatched. The CDR3 runs to 16 residues.

As for this clonotype: A much larger clonotype is one base distant, so this may be a read error. This chain links TRBV28 with TRBJ2-3; TRBD2 matches 8 bases. The CDR3 length is 17 residues. Germline loops: CDR1 MDHEN, CDR2 SYDVKM. The CDR3 region is CASSLSSGLGESDTQCF. The CDR3 DNA reads as TGTGCCAGCAGTTTATCTTCGGGACTAGGGGAGTCAGATACGCAGTGTTTT.

This clonotype was counted only a few times. This sequence joins TRBV12-5 and TRBJ2-3, with 7 bases fitting TRBD2. Germline CDR1 is LGHNT and CDR2 is FRNRAP. The CDR3 contains 15 residues. With V trimmed by 7 bases and J by 3 bases, 10 bases remained unmatched. The CDR3 nucleotides read TGTGCTAGTGCCTCCGCGGGGGTGGTAACAGATACGCAGTATTTT. The encoded protein is CASASAGVVTDTQYF.

The rearrangement uses TRBV7-9 and TRBJ2-7; no clear D gene. Germline V CDR1 and CDR2: SEHNR, FQNEAQ (reference sequence). The germline V and J ends were trimmed by 8 bases and 6 bases, with 17 bases remaining between them. The CDR3 is made up of 13 amino acids. The CDR3 sequence is CASCPGPSIEQYF. DNA for the CDR3: TGTGCCAGCTGCCCCGGGCCCTCTATCGAGCAGTACTTC. Filled out from reference TRBV7-9 and TRBJ2-7, the complete variable domain reads DTGVSQNPRHKITKRGQNVTFRCDPISEHNRLYWYRQTLGQGPEFLTYFQNEAQLEKSRLLSDRFSAERPKGSFSTLEIQRTEQGDSAMYLCASCPGPSIEQYFGPGTRLTVT.

The chain uses TRBV6-6 and TRBJ1-1; 9 positions agree with TRBD1. V shed 5 bases and J 5 bases; nucleotides not matched to a gene: 9. The CDR3 covers 15 residues. The V gene's germline CDR1 is MNHNY and CDR2 SVGAGI (reference sequence). The CDR3 protein is CASSAEQGAETEAFF. The CDR3 DNA is TGTGCCAGCAGTGCCGAACAGGGGGCTGAAACTGAAGCTTTCTTT.

This clonotype was seen a handful of times. CDR3 in DNA: TGTGCCAGCAGCTTAAGTCTAGCGGTACACACCGGGGAGCTGTTTTTT. It translates to CASSLSLAVHTGELFF. The chain couples TRBV7-9 to TRBJ2-2, with TRBD2 matching 7 bases. This CDR3 is built from 16 residues. V was pared by 2 bases and J by 3 bases, with 6 bases of the junction left unmatched. Germline assignment: CDR1 SEHNR and CDR2 FQNEAQ (reference sequence).

This clonotype was seen ten or more times. The chain is built from TRBV6-2 or TRBV6-3 and TRBJ1-1, with TRBD1 identical over 9 bases. The CDR3 totals 12 residues. V lost 8 bases to trimming and J lost 7 bases; unmatched junction nucleotides: 5. The V gene's germline CDR1 is MNHEY and CDR2 SVGEGT. CDR3 loop: CASLDRGLEAFF. CDR3 coding DNA: TGTGCCAGCCTGGACAGGGGCCTTGAAGCTTTCTTT.

The chain couples TRBV4-3 to TRBJ2-3; 9 bases agree with TRBD2. Germline V gene sequence: CDR1 LGHNA, CDR2 YSLEER. V lost 0 bases to trimming and J lost 10 bases; unmatched junction nucleotides: 17. There are 18 residues in the CDR3. CDR3 sequence: CASSQEGLAGLSTAAQYF. As DNA, the CDR3 is TGCGCCAGCAGCCAAGAGGGGCTAGCGGGGCTATCCACAGCTGCGCAGTATTTT.

Comment on this clonotype: A junction boundary mismatches the germline segment, possibly from a read error. The chain has TRBV7-2 and TRBJ2-3, with D possibly matching TRBD1 (6 bases). CDR1 and CDR2 from the germline V gene are SGHTA and FQGNSA. The CDR3 consists of 13 residues. The CDR3 DNA follows: TGTGCCAGCAGCTCGGACAGCACAGCTACGCAGTATTTT. Its protein product is CASSSDSTATQYF.

The sample holds many counts of this clonotype. V and J are TRBV29-1 and TRBJ2-7, with D possibly matching TRBD2 (5 bases). The CDR3 is 13 amino acids. The germline V gene has CDR1 SQVTM and CDR2 ANQGSEA. Deletions cut 0 bases from V and 5 bases from J, with 11 bases between. The CDR3 sequence is CSVEDPGLHEQYF. Here the CDR3 DNA reads TGCAGCGTTGAAGATCCGGGGTTGCACGAGCAGTACTTC.

The chain employs TRBV7-9 and TRBJ2-7; D remains ambiguous. V lost 4 bases, J lost 3 bases, and 7 bases lay in between. Germline values: CDR1 SEHNR, CDR2 FQNEAQ (reference sequence). The CDR3 runs 12 residues. CDR3 region: CASSSDDYEQYF. The DNA of the CDR3 is TGTGCCAGCAGCTCGGACGACTACGAGCAGTACTTC.

This clonotype was counted ten times or more. The J gene is TRBJ2-7, the V gene TRBV20-1; TRBD2 is a possible D gene (5 bases). Germline-derived CDR1 and CDR2 are DFQATT and SNEGSKA (reference sequence). Deletions cut 5 bases from V and 1 base from J, with 15 bases between. This CDR3 contains 14 residues. This chain's CDR3 is CSAGSADLSYEQYF. In DNA, the CDR3 is TGCAGTGCTGGGAGCGCTGACCTGTCCTACGAGCAGTACTTC.

Comment on this clonotype: This may be a read error: a much more frequent sequence differs by one nucleotide. The genes are TRBV30 and TRBJ1-1; no reliable D call. CDR1 is GTSNPN, CDR2 SVGIG, per germline (reference sequence). The CDR3 extends over 13 amino acids. V was clipped by 3 bases and J by 11 bases, with 19 bases between them. The CDR3 region is CAWRPDVRVDAFF. CDR3 DNA: TGTGCCTGGAGACCGGACGTTCGGGTTGATGCTTTCTTT. The variable domain in full, completed from reference TRBV30 and TRBJ1-1, reads SQTIHQWPATLVQPVGSPLSLECTVEGTSNPNLYWYRQAAGRGLQLLFYSVGIGQISSEVPQNLSASRPQDRQFILSSKKLLLSDSGFYLCAWRPDVRVDAFFGQGTRLTVV.

A word on this clonotype: A much larger clone lies a single base off, so this may be a read error. The V call is TRBV20-1, the J call TRBJ2-1, with 8 nucleotides matching TRBD1. Germline CDR1 is DFQATT and CDR2 is SNEGSKA (reference sequence). The length of the CDR3 is 14 residues. CDR3 protein: CSATDDRGSNKQFF. CDR3 DNA: TGCAGTGCAACAGACGACAGGGGCAGCAATAAGCAGTTCTTC.

This clonotype was seen a single time. It may be a read error: a sequence one base away is much more abundant. The chain carries TRBV29-1 and TRBJ1-1; 8 bases fit TRBD1. The CDR3 is 13 amino acids. Germline V gene lookup returns CDR1 SQVTM and CDR2 ANQGSEA. CDR3 region: CSALTGDYTEASF. The CDR3 coding sequence is TGCAGCGCTTTGACAGGGGATTACACTGAAGCTTCCTTT.

This clonotype was detected many times. The V and J genes are TRBV6-5 and TRBJ1-1, with D tentatively TRBD1 (5 bases). V was cut by 0 bases and J by 4 bases, with 9 bases left in between. This CDR3 has 14 residues. The germline gives CDR1 MNHEY, CDR2 SVGAGI. CDR3 region: CASSYSGGGTEAFF. The CDR3 DNA is TGTGCCAGCAGTTACTCGGGGGGTGGCACTGAAGCTTTCTTT.

Remarks on this clonotype: Lacking the conserved final phenylalanine or tryptophan, this CDR3 likely reflects a read error. V gene TRBV6-2 or TRBV6-3 combines with J gene TRBJ2-3; 9 bases fit TRBD2. CDR1 and CDR2 (germline): MNHEY, SVGEGT. CDR3 length: 17 amino acids. Trimming at V came to 2 bases and at J to 1 base, leaving 7 bases not matched to a gene. DNA for the CDR3: TGTGCCAGCAGTTACCCTAGCGGGAACTGGGGCACAGATACGCAGTATCTT. This codes for CASSYPSGNWGTDTQYL.

The chain links TRBV6-2 or TRBV6-3 to TRBJ1-5; D is undetermined. From germline, CDR1 is MNHEY and CDR2 SVGEGT. V was shortened by 2 bases and J by 4 bases, with 9 bases between the two germline ends. This CDR3 has 14 amino acids. For the CDR3, the DNA is TGTGCCAGCAGTTACATTGAGGCTAATCAGCCCCAGCATTTT. This sequence encodes CASSYIEANQPQHF.

The rearrangement links TRBV6-2 or TRBV6-3 to TRBJ2-3; TRBD2 matches at 7 bases. Trimming at V came to 0 bases and at J to 14 bases, leaving 14 bases not matched to a gene. The CDR3 covers 15 residues. CDR1 is MNHEY, CDR2 SVGEGT, per germline. The CDR3 loop reads CASSYSRGGAAPPYF. The DNA of the CDR3 is TGTGCCAGCAGTTACTCGCGCGGGGGAGCCGCTCCGCCGTATTTT.

The sample holds a few counts of this clonotype. The J gene is TRBJ2-5, the V gene TRBV7-8, with D possibly TRBD1 on 6 matching bases. CDR1 and CDR2 from the germline V gene are SGHVS and FQNEAQ. The V end was cut by 2 bases, the J end by 3 bases, with 13 bases between. This CDR3 is built from 15 residues. CDR3 DNA: TGTGCCAGCAGCTTACTACAGGGAAGCGAAGAGACCCAGTACTTC. As protein: CASSLLQGSEETQYF.

The table lists this clonotype with a few counts. In DNA form, the CDR3 reads TGTGCCAGCAGACAGGGGCTCGATAATTCACCCCTCCACTTT. It yields the protein CASRQGLDNSPLHF. This rearrangement joins TRBV25-1 to TRBJ1-6; 7 nucleotides agree with TRBD1. The J segment lost 5 bases and the V segment lost 6 bases, leaving 4 bases of the junction unmatched. CDR3 length: 14 amino acids. Germline V CDR1 and CDR2: MGHDK, SYGVNS.

Points on this clonotype: A much larger clone differs by one base, so this may be a read error. This chain links TRBV27 with TRBJ1-5; D is unclear. Germline V gene lookup returns CDR1 MNHEY and CDR2 SMNVEV (reference sequence). CDR3 length: 16 amino acids. The CDR3: CASSLSHTYSDQPQHF. In DNA, the CDR3 is TGTGCCAGCAGTTTATCACACACCTATAGCGATCAGCCCCAGCATTTT.